The 27 T cell receptor beta chains listed next were all sequenced from one sample in a study of blood T cell repertoires in COVID-19. Sequenced by immunoSEQ multiplex PCR; TCRdb stores in-frame clones only, minus some. The top ten clones hold more than 7.5% of a sample with 150,000 to 200,000 clones, roughly 85% of them seen once. What was sequenced was peripheral blood. The receptors were sampled from a man in his fifties or sixties with active or convalescent COVID-19.

The chain has TRBV27 and TRBJ1-1, with 8 nucleotides matching TRBD1. The germline CDR1 and CDR2 sequences are MNHEY and SMNVEV (reference sequence). With V trimmed by 8 bases and J by 2 bases, 7 bases remained unmatched. The CDR3 spans 14 residues. The CDR3 nucleotides are TGTGCCAGCGAGGACAGGGCAAGTAACACTGAAGCTTTCTTT. The encoded protein is CASEDRASNTEAFF.

This clone has only one observation. The rearrangement uses TRBV7-2 and TRBJ1-4; 7 nucleotides align to TRBD1. The CDR3 has 13 amino acids. Germline assignment: CDR1 SGHTA and CDR2 FQGNSA. After removal of 6 bases from V and 8 bases from J, the junction contained 6 bases not matched to a gene. The chain's CDR3 is CASRRGQGEKLFF. The CDR3 coding sequence is TGTGCCAGCAGAAGGGGGCAGGGGGAAAAACTGTTTTTT.

The V call is TRBV30, the J call TRBJ1-3; D may be TRBD1 (5 bases). V gave up 5 bases and J gave up 3 bases, with 14 bases separating them. The CDR3 sequence is 14 residues long. Germline CDR1 reads GTSNPN; CDR2 reads SVGIG (reference sequence). CDR3 residues: CAWENQGVGNTIYF. The CDR3 DNA reads TGTGCCTGGGAGAACCAGGGTGTTGGAAACACCATATATTTT.

J is TRBJ1-2 and V is TRBV28; no firm D call. The V end was cut by 6 bases, the J end by 0 bases, with 8 bases between. The CDR3 is made up of 13 amino acids. Germline V gives CDR1 MDHEN, CDR2 SYDVKM. DNA for the CDR3: TGTGCCAGCAGAAGGAGTGCTAACTATGGCTACACCTTC. This codes for CASRRSANYGYTF.

The V and J genes are TRBV7-6 and TRBJ2-7, with TRBD1 as a possible D gene (5 bases). The V and J ends lost 4 bases and 6 bases respectively, with 16 bases between them. The CDR3 extends over 14 amino acids. Germline CDR1 SGHVS, CDR2 FNYEAQ. Written as DNA, the CDR3 is TGTGCCAGCAGCTCGCTCGTGGGGCTGGTCGAGCAGTACTTC. Protein product: CASSSLVGLVEQYF.

V and J are TRBV7-3 and TRBJ2-1; 12 bases are shared with TRBD2. CDR3 length: 16 amino acids. After removal of 5 bases from V and 7 bases from J, the junction contained 9 bases not matched to a gene. Germline V gives CDR1 SGHTA, CDR2 FQGTGA. Here the CDR3 reads CASSPTGTSGSNEQFF. The CDR3 DNA reads as TGTGCCAGCAGCCCTACCGGGACTAGCGGGTCAAATGAGCAGTTCTTC.

The table lists this clone with a count of one. This chain joins TRBV30 and TRBJ2-3; 9 bases map to TRBD2. CDR1 is GTSNPN and CDR2 is SVGIG in the germline V gene (reference sequence). CDR3 length equals 14 residues. J lost 3 bases, V lost 6 bases, and 7 bases had no gene match. In DNA, the CDR3 is TGTGCCTGCTTTATAGCGGGAGAAACAGATACGCAGTATTTT. Translated, it gives CACFIAGETDTQYF.

V and J are TRBV28 and TRBJ1-6, with D possibly being TRBD1 (6 bases). This CDR3 spans 15 amino acids. Germline V CDR1 and CDR2: MDHEN, SYDVKM. V lost 1 base to trimming and J lost 9 bases, with 13 bases between them. The CDR3 region is CASSLFEQGSSPLHF. The CDR3 bases are TGTGCCAGCAGTTTATTTGAACAGGGTAGTTCACCCCTCCACTTT.

Details on this clone: The same CDR3 arises from other DNA sequences in this sample as well. This rearrangement joins TRBV19 to TRBJ1-4, with TRBD1 matching over 9 bases. From germline, CDR1 is LNHDA and CDR2 SQIVND (reference sequence). The junction had 3 bases not matched to a gene; V was cut back by 4 bases and J by 0 bases. This CDR3 is built from 16 residues. DNA of the CDR3: TGTGCCAGTAGTACGGGACAGGGAACAACTAATGAAAAACTGTTTTTT. Protein: CASSTGQGTTNEKLFF.

J is TRBJ1-5 and V is TRBV28, with no clear D. The CDR3 has 14 residues. The V end was cut by 7 bases, the J end by 1 base, with 11 bases between. The V gene's germline CDR1 is MDHEN and CDR2 SYDVKM. The chain's CDR3 is CASIGQSSNQPQHF. The CDR3 DNA sequence: TGTGCCAGCATTGGGCAGTCGAGCAATCAGCCCCAGCATTTT.

The rearrangement uses TRBV27 and TRBJ2-4, with D possibly matching TRBD2 (6 bases). The germline V gene has CDR1 MNHEY and CDR2 SMNVEV (reference sequence). CDR3 length equals 15 residues. V was clipped by 3 bases and J by 6 bases, with 15 bases between them. CDR3 amino acids: CASSFAGRGGNIQYF. Here the CDR3 DNA reads TGTGCCAGCAGTTTTGCGGGGCGGGGAGGAAACATTCAGTACTTC.

This clone was found a few times. V gene TRBV6-6 combines with J gene TRBJ1-6, with 10 bases that match TRBD1. The CDR3 spans 17 residues. The ends lost 5 bases at V and 4 bases at J; junction bases unmatched: 8. CDR1 and CDR2 (germline): MNHNY, SVGAGI (reference sequence). The CDR3 loop reads CASSRKTGGVYNSPLHF. The CDR3, as DNA: TGTGCCAGCAGTCGAAAGACAGGGGGCGTATATAATTCACCCCTCCACTTT.

J is TRBJ2-5 and V is TRBV18; the D is unclear. The CDR3 runs to 14 residues. V gave up 4 bases and J gave up 2 bases, with 11 bases separating them. From germline, CDR1 is KGHSH and CDR2 LQKENI. The CDR3 nucleotides are TGTGCCAGCTCACTAGTCGGCGGTCAAGAGACCCAGTACTTC. Protein sequence: CASSLVGGQETQYF.

The gene calls are TRBV30 and TRBJ2-2, with D hard to call. Trimming removed 0 bases from V and 7 bases from J, with 9 bases in between. Germline CDR1 GTSNPN, CDR2 SVGIG (reference sequence). This CDR3 region has 13 residues. The CDR3 DNA reads as TGTGCCTGGAGTGTACTTGGAGTCGGGGAGCTGTTTTTT. Its protein product is CAWSVLGVGELFF.

In DNA form, the CDR3 reads TGTGCCTGCCTACCCGGGACTAGCGGGAACTACAATGAGCAGTTCTTC. This encodes CACLPGTSGNYNEQFF. This chain joins TRBV30 and TRBJ2-1, with TRBD2 matching over 13 bases. Germline V gene lookup returns CDR1 GTSNPN and CDR2 SVGIG (reference sequence). The CDR3 consists of 16 residues. V gave up 6 bases and J gave up 3 bases; unmatched junction bases: 8.

V usage is TRBV5-1 and J usage is TRBJ2-5; TRBD1 matches at 7 bases. Germline V gene data show CDR1 as SGHRS and CDR2 as YFSETQ. The CDR3 is made up of 16 amino acids. V was clipped by 4 bases and J by 7 bases; unmatched bases: 16. This CDR3 is CASSNPGQIPAVTQYF. In nucleotides, the CDR3 is TGCGCCAGCAGCAATCCGGGACAGATTCCAGCGGTGACCCAGTACTTC.

This clone was seen only a few times. Additional DNA sequences in this sample encode the identical CDR3. The V gene is TRBV19, the J gene TRBJ2-5; 8 positions agree with TRBD1. CDR1 and CDR2 from the germline V gene are LNHDA and SQIVND (reference sequence). V trimming: 6 bases; J trimming: 5 bases; junction bases outside the gene matches: 11. CDR3 length equals 15 residues. This CDR3 is CASRPTGDRIETQYF. CDR3 in DNA: TGTGCCAGTAGACCGACAGGGGACCGAATCGAGACCCAGTACTTC.

The rearrangement links TRBV28 to TRBJ1-2; TRBD1 matches 8 bases. From germline, CDR1 is MDHEN and CDR2 SYDVKM. The CDR3 sequence is 14 residues long. V was pared by 6 bases and J by 4 bases, with 7 bases of the junction left unmatched. In DNA, the CDR3 is TGTGCCAGCAGAGACAGGGGTGGGATCTATGGCTACACCTTC. Translated, it gives CASRDRGGIYGYTF.

The chain carries TRBV5-6 and TRBJ1-4; 7 nucleotides line up with TRBD1. Germline lookup yields CDR1 SGHDT and CDR2 YYEEEE. The trim removed 1 base at V and 8 bases at J, leaving 5 bases unmatched. The CDR3 contains 14 residues. CDR3 sequence (DNA): TGTGCCAGCAGCTTGAGAACAGGGGAAGAAAAACTGTTTTTT. It specifies CASSLRTGEEKLFF.

The chain combines TRBV24-1 with TRBJ2-3; TRBD2 matches 9 bases. The junction had 6 bases not matched to a gene; V was cut back by 4 bases and J by 2 bases. This CDR3 comprises 16 residues. Looked up from germline, CDR1 is KGHDR and CDR2 is SFDVKD. The CDR3 region is CATSEPTSGTTDTQYF. The CDR3 DNA sequence: TGTGCCACCAGTGAGCCGACTAGCGGAACCACAGATACGCAGTATTTT.

The chain combines TRBV2 with TRBJ1-1; a weak D match, TRBD1 (6 bases). The CDR3 sequence is 13 residues long. Trimming pared 7 bases from V and 3 bases from J, leaving 12 bases between. Looked up from germline, CDR1 is SNHLY and CDR2 is FYNNEI. The CDR3 is CASTRGRDTEAFF. Here the CDR3 DNA reads TGTGCCAGCACAAGGGGGAGAGACACTGAAGCTTTCTTT.

The J gene is TRBJ1-6, the V gene TRBV9, with TRBD1 matching over 7 bases. V lost 3 bases, J lost 8 bases, and 11 bases stayed unmatched. Germline-derived CDR1 and CDR2 are SGDLS and YYNGEE. This CDR3 is built from 16 residues. CDR3 amino acids: CASSAGGDSSYSPLHF. CDR3 DNA sequence: TGTGCCAGCAGCGCCGGTGGGGACAGTTCTTATTCACCCCTCCACTTT.

This clone has a single count. The chain uses TRBV14 and TRBJ1-2; 7 positions agree with TRBD1. The CDR3 extends over 15 amino acids. The germline V gene encodes CDR1 SGHDN and CDR2 FVKESK. The V segment lost 4 bases and the J segment 8 bases; nucleotides outside the gene matches: 13. Here the CDR3 reads CASSPTTGKGNGYTF. DNA of the CDR3: TGTGCCAGCAGCCCAACGACAGGGAAAGGAAACGGCTACACCTTC.

This clone was counted once. The chain links TRBV7-9 to TRBJ1-3, with D perhaps matching TRBD1 (5 bases). Germline V gene sequence: CDR1 SEHNR, CDR2 FQNEAQ (reference sequence). V was trimmed by 6 bases and J by 4 bases, leaving 16 bases between them. The CDR3 runs to 15 residues. The CDR3, as DNA: TGTGCCAGCAGGGTCCGGAAGACAGACGGAAACACCATATATTTT. The encoded protein is CASRVRKTDGNTIYF.

This chain links TRBV7-9 with TRBJ1-2; 7 bases fit TRBD1. The germline gives CDR1 SEHNR, CDR2 FQNEAQ (reference sequence). J lost 6 bases, V lost 5 bases, and 9 bases had no gene match. The CDR3 extends over 14 amino acids. CDR3 coding DNA: TGTGCCAGCAGCCCCAGGGGGGCAACGAATGGCTACACCTTC. Residues: CASSPRGATNGYTF.

The chain combines TRBV11-2 with TRBJ2-5; 9 nucleotides match TRBD1. The V and J ends lost 3 bases and 2 bases, in that order; junction bases with no gene match: 4. CDR3 length: 15 amino acids. Germline lookup yields CDR1 SGHAT and CDR2 FQNNGV. In DNA form, the CDR3 reads TGTGCCAGCAGCTTCATGACAGGGGGTCAAGAGACCCAGTACTTC. Protein product: CASSFMTGGQETQYF.

The chain employs TRBV19 and TRBJ2-7; D ambiguous. The CDR3 sequence is 14 residues long. The V end lost 3 bases, the J end lost 3 bases, and 12 bases lay between the germline ends. Germline CDR1 is LNHDA and CDR2 is SQIVND (reference sequence). For the CDR3, the DNA is TGTGCCAGTAGTATGGGCCCAAACGACTACGAGCAGTACTTC. Translating it yields CASSMGPNDYEQYF.